The entry below describes one TCR beta chain. Its antigen remains unidentified. Sorting gave populations that all exceeded 95% purity. The whole isolated RNA underwent reverse transcription, so sequencing captured expressed TCRB transcripts. Clones were read by immunoSEQ multiplex PCR, and TCRdb kept only the in-frame ones, dropping some. This sample carries hundreds of thousands of clones, roughly an eighth of them seen once, and the ten largest clones take 0.017%. The CDR3 has 14 residues. Germline V gene sequence: CDR1 MNHNS, CDR2 SASEGT. Trimming cost V 0 bases and J 1 base, with 6 bases left between them. These data belong to a study of beta chain features in type 1 diabetes. Regarding the study as a whole: VDJ junctions in type 1 diabetes patients carried more deletions and fewer insertions.

V gene TRBV6-1 combines with J gene TRBJ2-5; no reliable D call. The receptor was isolated from a man aged 18 to 35 in good health. The sequencing input was naive CD4+ T cells from blood. The CDR3 reads CASSEATIQETQYF. CDR3 DNA sequence: TGTGCCAGCAGTGAAGCTACTATCCAAGAGACCCAGTACTTC.